This T cell receptor beta chain was recorded in a study of PD-1 blockade in classical Hodgkin lymphoma. Stated time point: cycle 4 day 1 (C4D1), after about 6 weeks of nivolumab. Every one of the patients relapsed after autologous stem cell transplantation (brentuximab vedotin exposure was variable). The table came from immunoSEQ multiplex PCR; TCRdb's copy has only in-frame clones and leaves some out. The sample holds approximately 29,000 clones; over 70% are singletons and the top ten take less than 20%. The sequence was obtained from a human donor with classical Hodgkin lymphoma. The sample in question was peripheral blood mononuclear cells (PBMCs), obtained before the fourth cycle of nivolumab.

CDR3: CASSLSSGTVNTEAFF. In nucleotides, the CDR3 is TGTGCCAGCAGCCTCTCGTCCGGGACAGTGAACACTGAAGCTTTCTTT. The chain carries TRBV11-2 and TRBJ1-1, with 7 bases that match TRBD1. V was clipped by 5 bases and J by 0 bases; unmatched bases: 9. Germline assignment: CDR1 SGHAT and CDR2 FQNNGV. The CDR3 runs to 16 residues.